This TCR beta chain was identified in a study of OX40 agonist ivuxolimab in advanced cancers. General study results and limits: Expanded clones were, on average, more numerous among CD8+ T cells than CD4+.

The table came from immunoSEQ multiplex PCR; TCRdb's copy has only in-frame clones and leaves some out. The sample consists of about 58,000 clones, roughly 84% of them appearing once. Regarding this clone: The antigen is unknown.

Sequenced here: CD4+ or CD8+ T cells sorted from blood, sampled in a trial of the OX40 agonist ivuxolimab. This receptor was taken from an adult with an advanced solid tumor such as melanoma, head and neck, liver or kidney cancer.

CDR3 nucleotide sequence: TGCGCCAGCAGCTCGGCTACTAGCACAGATACGCAGTATTTT. Its translation is CASSSATSTDTQYF. The chain has TRBV5-1 and TRBJ2-3; no clear D. V was shortened by 3 bases and J by 0 bases, with 8 bases between the two germline ends. Germline assignment: CDR1 SGHRS and CDR2 YFSETQ. CDR3 length: 14 amino acids.